This is a list of T cell receptor beta chains from one sample in a study of T cell repertoires in aging, cancer and after chemotherapy. A single record per CDR3 protein comes from TCRdb applying MiXCR to the multiplex PCR reads. The data show some 6,000 distinct CDR3 sequences, about a fifth seen once. The sequencing sample was made of blood. The receptors here all came from a human donor with a blood cancer. Both conserved end residues are part of each CDR3. The order of the fields is CDR3 DNA, CDR3 protein, J gene, D gene, V gene, clone size. D genes are given only for firm matches. Size tells how often a clone was seen (once, few, many) or the class of an expanded clone, and some rows leave it out.

CDR3nt: TGTGCCAGCAGTTTATATACGAGAACCTACGAGCAGTACTTC; CDR3aa: CASSLYTRTYEQYF; j_gene: TRBJ2-7; d_gene: -; v_gene: TRBV28; abundance: few
CDR3nt: TGTGCCAGCAGCTCCGGAAGGGGGGCGGTCCGGCCCCAGCATTTT; CDR3aa: CASSSGRGAVRPQHF; j_gene: TRBJ1-5; d_gene: -; v_gene: TRBV6-5; abundance: -
CDR3nt: TGTGCCACCGGCGCGCGGAACACAGATACGCAGTATTTT; CDR3aa: CATGARNTDTQYF; j_gene: TRBJ2-3; d_gene: -; v_gene: TRBV15; abundance: medium-sized
CDR3nt: TGTGCCAGCAGTGAGAACACCGGGGAGCTGTTTTTT; CDR3aa: CASSENTGELFF; j_gene: TRBJ2-2; d_gene: -; v_gene: TRBV28; abundance: -
CDR3nt: TGTGCCAGCAGCGGCAAGGGACTAGCGGGAGGGGGGGCGCAGTTCTTC; CDR3aa: CASSGKGLAGGGAQFF; j_gene: TRBJ2-1; d_gene: TRBD2; v_gene: TRBV7-9; abundance: -
CDR3nt: TGCAGTATTCCCCGGATAGCGGGAGGGGTAGATACGCAGTATTTT; CDR3aa: CSIPRIAGGVDTQYF; j_gene: TRBJ2-3; d_gene: TRBD2; v_gene: TRBV20-1; abundance: -
CDR3nt: TGTGCCAGCATCCAACAGGGAGAGGTCAACACCGGGGAGCTGTTTTTT; CDR3aa: CASIQQGEVNTGELFF; j_gene: TRBJ2-2; d_gene: -; v_gene: TRBV12-3/TRBV12-4; abundance: medium-sized
CDR3nt: TGTGCCAGCAGAATAGCGGGAAACCAAGAGACCCAGTACTTC; CDR3aa: CASRIAGNQETQYF; j_gene: TRBJ2-5; d_gene: TRBD2; v_gene: TRBV6-6; abundance: medium-sized
CDR3nt: TGTGCCAGTAGTACCACAAGCGGGACTTACGAGCAGTACTTC; CDR3aa: CASSTTSGTYEQYF; j_gene: TRBJ2-7; d_gene: TRBD2; v_gene: TRBV19; abundance: medium-sized
CDR3nt: TGTGCCTGGAGAATGCAGGCGTCGGATGGCTACACCTTC; CDR3aa: CAWRMQASDGYTF; j_gene: TRBJ1-2; d_gene: -; v_gene: TRBV30; abundance: medium-sized
CDR3nt: TGCGCCAGCAGTGGAGGGGGGTTCACAGATACGCAGTATTTT; CDR3aa: CASSGGGFTDTQYF; j_gene: TRBJ2-3; d_gene: -; v_gene: TRBV10-1; abundance: medium-sized
CDR3nt: TGTGCCAGCAGTTTTACGGGACAGGGGAACTATGGCTACACCTTC; CDR3aa: CASSFTGQGNYGYTF; j_gene: TRBJ1-2; d_gene: TRBD1; v_gene: TRBV28; abundance: -
CDR3nt: TGCAGTGGGACGGTGTACACCGGGGAGCTGTTTTTT; CDR3aa: CSGTVYTGELFF; j_gene: TRBJ2-2; d_gene: -; v_gene: TRBV29-1; abundance: medium-sized
CDR3nt: TGTGCCAGCCTAGCGGGGTCGTACGGGACCCAGTACTTC; CDR3aa: CASLAGSYGTQYF; j_gene: TRBJ2-5; d_gene: TRBD2; v_gene: TRBV2; abundance: -
CDR3nt: TGTGCCAGCAGCAAACGGCGGGAGGGCGGAACAGATACGCAGTATTTT; CDR3aa: CASSKRREGGTDTQYF; j_gene: TRBJ2-3; d_gene: -; v_gene: TRBV21-1; abundance: -
CDR3nt: TGCGCCAGCAGACGTACAGGGGGCGACTATGGCTACACCTTC; CDR3aa: CASRRTGGDYGYTF; j_gene: TRBJ1-2; d_gene: TRBD1; v_gene: TRBV5-1; abundance: once
CDR3nt: TGTGCCAGCAGTCTAGGGCGGTTTCGGTGCCAAGAGACCCAGTACTTC; CDR3aa: CASSLGRFRCQETQYF; j_gene: TRBJ2-5; d_gene: -; v_gene: TRBV5-5; abundance: -
CDR3nt: TGTGCCAGCAGCTTAGTGGTGGGACAGGGATTGAACACCGGGGAGCTGTTTTTT; CDR3aa: CASSLVVGQGLNTGELFF; j_gene: TRBJ2-2; d_gene: TRBD1; v_gene: TRBV7-2; abundance: few
CDR3nt: TGTGCCAGCAAAGTTGGCCTCAACACCGGGGAGCTGTTTTTT; CDR3aa: CASKVGLNTGELFF; j_gene: TRBJ2-2; d_gene: -; v_gene: TRBV6-1; abundance: medium-sized
CDR3nt: TGTGCCAGCAGTCCCCAGGAGAACTATGGCTACACCTTC; CDR3aa: CASSPQENYGYTF; j_gene: TRBJ1-2; d_gene: -; v_gene: TRBV12-3/TRBV12-4; abundance: medium-sized
CDR3nt: TGTGCCAGCAGTTTGTTGGCAGGGGAGGCAGATACGCAGTATTTT; CDR3aa: CASSLLAGEADTQYF; j_gene: TRBJ2-3; d_gene: -; v_gene: TRBV28; abundance: few
CDR3nt: TGTGCCAGCAGTGAGGGCAGGGGCTTTGTAGAGACCCAGTACTTC; CDR3aa: CASSEGRGFVETQYF; j_gene: TRBJ2-5; d_gene: -; v_gene: TRBV25-1; abundance: few
CDR3nt: TGTGCCAGCACCTGGACTGTCAGCTCCTACGAGCAGTACTTC; CDR3aa: CASTWTVSSYEQYF; j_gene: TRBJ2-7; d_gene: -; v_gene: TRBV28; abundance: -
CDR3nt: TGTGCCAGCAGTTACTCCCCGGGACCCCCGCGGGAGCTGTTTTTT; CDR3aa: CASSYSPGPPRELFF; j_gene: TRBJ2-2; d_gene: -; v_gene: TRBV6-6; abundance: -
CDR3nt: TGTGCCAGCAGCAGGGACAGTAAAGATACGCAGTATTTT; CDR3aa: CASSRDSKDTQYF; j_gene: TRBJ2-3; d_gene: TRBD1; v_gene: TRBV5-4; abundance: medium-sized
CDR3nt: TGTGCCAGCAGTAATAGGGGGTCTTCTAATGAAAAACTGTTTTTT; CDR3aa: CASSNRGSSNEKLFF; j_gene: TRBJ1-4; d_gene: -; v_gene: TRBV28; abundance: -
CDR3nt: TGTGCCAGCAGTGTTCGGGCCGGGGATTCACCCCTCCACTTT; CDR3aa: CASSVRAGDSPLHF; j_gene: TRBJ1-6; d_gene: -; v_gene: TRBV6-1; abundance: medium-sized
CDR3nt: TGTGCCACCCAGAGTCCAAAATTCACAGATACGCAGTATTTT; CDR3aa: CATQSPKFTDTQYF; j_gene: TRBJ2-3; d_gene: -; v_gene: TRBV19; abundance: medium-sized
CDR3nt: TGTGCCAGCAGCCAGACTAGCGAGACCCAGTACTTC; CDR3aa: CASSQTSETQYF; j_gene: TRBJ2-5; d_gene: TRBD2; v_gene: TRBV6-2/TRBV6-3; abundance: medium-sized
CDR3nt: TGTGCCACCAGCCCAAGGTCCCCCACAGGGGAATATGGCTACACCTTC; CDR3aa: CATSPRSPTGEYGYTF; j_gene: TRBJ1-2; d_gene: TRBD1; v_gene: TRBV15; abundance: medium-sized
CDR3nt: TGTGCCATCAGTGAAGGGACAGGGGGGACTAGCACAGATACGCAGTATTTT; CDR3aa: CAISEGTGGTSTDTQYF; j_gene: TRBJ2-3; d_gene: TRBD1; v_gene: TRBV10-3; abundance: medium-sized
CDR3nt: TGTGCCAGCAGTTACGGGAACAGGGGCAAAAACATTCAGTACTTC; CDR3aa: CASSYGNRGKNIQYF; j_gene: TRBJ2-4; d_gene: TRBD1; v_gene: TRBV6-2/TRBV6-3; abundance: medium-sized
CDR3nt: TGTGCCAGTAGTACCAACAGGGGATACGAGCAGTACTTC; CDR3aa: CASSTNRGYEQYF; j_gene: TRBJ2-7; d_gene: TRBD1; v_gene: TRBV19; abundance: medium-sized
CDR3nt: TGTGCCAGCAGTTTGACAGTCCTATACGTTTGGGGTGAAAAACTGTTTTTT; CDR3aa: CASSLTVLYVWGEKLFF; j_gene: TRBJ1-4; d_gene: -; v_gene: TRBV27; abundance: medium-sized
CDR3nt: TGCAGTGCTGTCTCCCCAGGTACCTACGAGCAGTACTTC; CDR3aa: CSAVSPGTYEQYF; j_gene: TRBJ2-7; d_gene: -; v_gene: TRBV20-1; abundance: few
CDR3nt: TGTGCCAGCAGTTTGATAGGTATCAGCAATCAGCCCCAGCATTTT; CDR3aa: CASSLIGISNQPQHF; j_gene: TRBJ1-5; d_gene: -; v_gene: TRBV12-3/TRBV12-4; abundance: -
CDR3nt: TGCGCCAGCAGCCCGTTAGTGGGAGTGGCAGATACGCAGTATTTT; CDR3aa: CASSPLVGVADTQYF; j_gene: TRBJ2-3; d_gene: -; v_gene: TRBV4-3; abundance: -
CDR3nt: TGTGCCAGTAGCCCCCTGGCCCCCAGGGTCACTGAAGCTTTCTTT; CDR3aa: CASSPLAPRVTEAFF; j_gene: TRBJ1-1; d_gene: -; v_gene: TRBV19; abundance: -
CDR3nt: TGTGCCAGCAGCCTCGGGGGGGGGGCTGGCTACACCTTC; CDR3aa: CASSLGGGAGYTF; j_gene: TRBJ1-2; d_gene: -; v_gene: TRBV7-2; abundance: few
CDR3nt: TGTGCCAGCAGTTTATTGCGAGGGCCCCAGCATTTT; CDR3aa: CASSLLRGPQHF; j_gene: TRBJ1-5; d_gene: -; v_gene: TRBV28; abundance: -
CDR3nt: TGTGCCAGTAGTATAGCAGTGTTATACTCGAACACTGAAGCTTTCTTT; CDR3aa: CASSIAVLYSNTEAFF; j_gene: TRBJ1-1; d_gene: -; v_gene: TRBV19; abundance: few
CDR3nt: TGTGCCAGCAGTTCCGGGACAGGGGCCAACTCTGGGGCCAACGTCCTGACTTTC; CDR3aa: CASSSGTGANSGANVLTF; j_gene: TRBJ2-6; d_gene: TRBD1; v_gene: TRBV6-1; abundance: -
CDR3nt: TGTGCCAGCAGTTACGGGACAGGGGGCAATCAGCCCCAGCATTTT; CDR3aa: CASSYGTGGNQPQHF; j_gene: TRBJ1-5; d_gene: TRBD1; v_gene: TRBV6-6; abundance: medium-sized
CDR3nt: TGTGCCAGCAGCCGGACGGACGCCTACGAGCAGTACTTC; CDR3aa: CASSRTDAYEQYF; j_gene: TRBJ2-7; d_gene: -; v_gene: TRBV14; abundance: -
CDR3nt: TGTGCCAGCCGGGACTATAAGAGCACAGATACGCAGTATTTT; CDR3aa: CASRDYKSTDTQYF; j_gene: TRBJ2-3; d_gene: TRBD2; v_gene: TRBV6-1; abundance: -
CDR3nt: TGCGCCAGCAGGATGGGGCAGAACTATGGCTACACCTTC; CDR3aa: CASRMGQNYGYTF; j_gene: TRBJ1-2; d_gene: -; v_gene: TRBV5-1; abundance: medium-sized
CDR3nt: TGTGCCTGGAGCCGAGTCCTAGCGGGGGGGAAAGATACGCAGTATTTT; CDR3aa: CAWSRVLAGGKDTQYF; j_gene: TRBJ2-3; d_gene: TRBD2; v_gene: TRBV30; abundance: -
CDR3nt: TGCGCCAGCAGCCAACTACGGGTCCCCTCCTACAATGAGCAGTTCTTC; CDR3aa: CASSQLRVPSYNEQFF; j_gene: TRBJ2-1; d_gene: -; v_gene: TRBV4-1; abundance: few
CDR3nt: TGTGCCAGCAGTCGACTGGGGGAGGAGACCCAGTACTTC; CDR3aa: CASSRLGEETQYF; j_gene: TRBJ2-5; d_gene: -; v_gene: TRBV6-1; abundance: medium-sized
CDR3nt: TGCAGCGTTTCGCCCAGCAGTATCTCCTACGAGCAGTACTTC; CDR3aa: CSVSPSSISYEQYF; j_gene: TRBJ2-7; d_gene: -; v_gene: TRBV29-1; abundance: medium-sized
CDR3nt: TGTGCCAGCAGCTCAACTGCCGGATCGGGCACTGAAGCTTTCTTT; CDR3aa: CASSSTAGSGTEAFF; j_gene: TRBJ1-1; d_gene: -; v_gene: TRBV7-9; abundance: -
CDR3nt: TGTGCCAGCAGTTATACCCCAGACCAAGAGACCCAGTACTTC; CDR3aa: CASSYTPDQETQYF; j_gene: TRBJ2-5; d_gene: -; v_gene: TRBV6-5; abundance: medium-sized